This entry describes one T cell receptor beta chain. Its antigen is unknown. Negatively enriched CD4+ T cells were divided by CD45RA into naive and memory. Assay used: immunoSEQ multiplex PCR; TCRdb lists only in-frame clones, some missing. The table has 2 million to 2.5 million clones, approximately 95% seen once. The data are from a study of shared clonotypes between healthy human individuals. Germline trimming cut 1 base from V and 6 bases from J; bases unmatched to any gene: 19. Germline CDR1 and CDR2: SGHVS and FNYEAQ. This CDR3 comprises 19 residues. Regarding the study as a whole: A limitation of the genetic and exposure-history diversity represented arose from few donors.

This clonotype originated in a man between 18 and 35 years old in good health. Some clones in this sample may be carry-over from other donors' samples. This rearrangement joins TRBV7-6 to TRBJ2-7, with 9 bases identical to TRBD2. The material sequenced was naive CD4+ T cells from PBMCs. Subset of the sample: CD45RA+ positively selected. Here the CDR3 reads CASSLVVGVAGAGGSEQYF. The CDR3 bases are TGTGCCAGCAGCTTAGTTGTTGGAGTAGCGGGAGCCGGTGGTTCCGAGCAGTACTTC.